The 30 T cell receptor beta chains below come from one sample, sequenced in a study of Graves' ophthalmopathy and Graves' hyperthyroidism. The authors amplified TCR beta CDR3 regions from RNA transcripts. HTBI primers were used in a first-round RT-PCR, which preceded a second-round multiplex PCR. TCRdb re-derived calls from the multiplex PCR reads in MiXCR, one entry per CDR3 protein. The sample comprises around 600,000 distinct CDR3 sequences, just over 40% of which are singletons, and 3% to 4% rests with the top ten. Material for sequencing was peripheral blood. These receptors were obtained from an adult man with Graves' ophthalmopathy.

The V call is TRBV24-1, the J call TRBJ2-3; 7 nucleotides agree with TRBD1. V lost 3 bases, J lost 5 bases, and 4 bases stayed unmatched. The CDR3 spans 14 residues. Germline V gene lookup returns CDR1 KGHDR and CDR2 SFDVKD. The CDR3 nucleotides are TGTGCCACCAGTGATACAAACAGGGGAGATACGCAGTATTTT. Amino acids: CATSDTNRGDTQYF.

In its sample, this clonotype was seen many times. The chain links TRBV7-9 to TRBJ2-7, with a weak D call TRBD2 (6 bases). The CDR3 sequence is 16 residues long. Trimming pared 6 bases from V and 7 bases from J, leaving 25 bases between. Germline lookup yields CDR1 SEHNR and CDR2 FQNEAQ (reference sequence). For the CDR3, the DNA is TGTGCCAGCAGTCCTCAAGCCGGGGGACTTAGGGGTGAGCAGTACTTC. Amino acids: CASSPQAGGLRGEQYF.

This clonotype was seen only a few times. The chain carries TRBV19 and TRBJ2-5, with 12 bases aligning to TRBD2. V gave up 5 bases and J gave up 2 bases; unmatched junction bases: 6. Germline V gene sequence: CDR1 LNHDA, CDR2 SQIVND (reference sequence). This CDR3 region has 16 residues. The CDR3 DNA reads TGTGCCAGTAGTTACAGACTAGCGGGAGCACAAGAGACCCAGTACTTC. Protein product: CASSYRLAGAQETQYF.

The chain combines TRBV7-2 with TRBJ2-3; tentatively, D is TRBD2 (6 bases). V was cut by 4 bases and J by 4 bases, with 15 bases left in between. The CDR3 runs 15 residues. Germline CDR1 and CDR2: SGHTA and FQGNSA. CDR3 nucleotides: TGTGCCAGCAGCTGGCGGGGAGCTAGCTCAGATACGCAGTATTTT. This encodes CASSWRGASSDTQYF.

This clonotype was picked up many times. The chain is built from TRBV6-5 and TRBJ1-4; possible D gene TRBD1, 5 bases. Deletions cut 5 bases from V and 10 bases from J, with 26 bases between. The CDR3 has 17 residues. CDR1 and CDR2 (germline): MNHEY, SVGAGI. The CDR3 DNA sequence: TGTGCCAGCAGTGACTTCGGGGGAGGGACGCCCTGGGGAAAACTGTTTTTT. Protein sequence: CASSDFGGGTPWGKLFF.

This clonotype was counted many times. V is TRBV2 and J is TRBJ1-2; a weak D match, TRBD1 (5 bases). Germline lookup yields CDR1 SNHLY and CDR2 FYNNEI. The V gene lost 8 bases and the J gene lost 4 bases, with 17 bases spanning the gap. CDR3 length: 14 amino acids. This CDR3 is CASLGEGRGYGYTF. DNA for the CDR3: TGTGCCAGCTTGGGGGAGGGGAGAGGCTATGGCTACACCTTC.

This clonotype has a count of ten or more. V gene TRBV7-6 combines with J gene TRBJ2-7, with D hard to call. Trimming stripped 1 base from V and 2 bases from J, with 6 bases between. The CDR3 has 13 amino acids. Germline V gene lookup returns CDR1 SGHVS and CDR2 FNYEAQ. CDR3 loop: CASSLDKAYEQYF. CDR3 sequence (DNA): TGTGCCAGCAGCTTAGACAAAGCCTACGAGCAGTACTTC.

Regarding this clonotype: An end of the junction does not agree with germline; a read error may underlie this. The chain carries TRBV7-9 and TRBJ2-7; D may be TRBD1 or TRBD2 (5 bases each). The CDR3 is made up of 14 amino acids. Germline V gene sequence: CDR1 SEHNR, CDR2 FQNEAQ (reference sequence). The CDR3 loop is CASSPPGSSYEQCF. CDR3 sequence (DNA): TGTGCCAGCAGCCCCCCAGGGAGCTCCTACGAGCAGTGCTTC.

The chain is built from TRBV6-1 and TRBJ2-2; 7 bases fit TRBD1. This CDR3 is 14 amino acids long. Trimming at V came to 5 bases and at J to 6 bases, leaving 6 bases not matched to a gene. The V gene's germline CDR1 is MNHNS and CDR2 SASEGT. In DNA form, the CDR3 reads TGTGCCAGCAGTAAGACAGGGTATCCCGGGGAGCTGTTTTTT. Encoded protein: CASSKTGYPGELFF.

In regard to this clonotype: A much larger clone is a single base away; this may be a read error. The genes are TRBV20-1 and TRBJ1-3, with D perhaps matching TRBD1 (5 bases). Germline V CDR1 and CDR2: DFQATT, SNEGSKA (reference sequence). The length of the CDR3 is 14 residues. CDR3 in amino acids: CSASPQGSGNAIYF. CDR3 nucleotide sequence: TGCAGTGCTAGTCCGCAGGGCTCTGGAAACGCCATATATTTT.

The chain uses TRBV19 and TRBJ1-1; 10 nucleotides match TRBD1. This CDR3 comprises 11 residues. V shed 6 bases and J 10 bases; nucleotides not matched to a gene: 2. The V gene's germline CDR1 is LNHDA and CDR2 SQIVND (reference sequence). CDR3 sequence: CASSGTGVAFF. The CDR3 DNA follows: TGTGCCAGTAGCGGGACAGGGGTAGCTTTCTTT.

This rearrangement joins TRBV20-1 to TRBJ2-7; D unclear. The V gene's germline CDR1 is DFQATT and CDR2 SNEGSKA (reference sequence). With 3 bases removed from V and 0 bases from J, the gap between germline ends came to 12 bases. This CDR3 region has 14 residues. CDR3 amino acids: CSASRAFSSYEQYF. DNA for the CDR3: TGCAGTGCTAGTCGCGCCTTTAGCTCCTACGAGCAGTACTTC.

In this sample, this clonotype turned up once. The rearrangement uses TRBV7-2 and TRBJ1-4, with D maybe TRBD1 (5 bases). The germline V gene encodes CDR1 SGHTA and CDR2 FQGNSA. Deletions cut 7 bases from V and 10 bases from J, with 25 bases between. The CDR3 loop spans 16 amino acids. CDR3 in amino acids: CASTEPGLAGIGKLFF. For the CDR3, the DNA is TGTGCCAGCACCGAACCGGGACTAGCGGGGATCGGAAAACTGTTTTTT. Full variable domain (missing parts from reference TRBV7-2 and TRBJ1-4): GAGVSQSPSNKVTEKGKDVELRCDPISGHTALYWYRQSLGQGLEFLIYFQGNSAPDKSGLPSDRFSAERTGGSVSTLTIQRTQQEDSAVYLCASTEPGLAGIGKLFFGSGTQLSVL.

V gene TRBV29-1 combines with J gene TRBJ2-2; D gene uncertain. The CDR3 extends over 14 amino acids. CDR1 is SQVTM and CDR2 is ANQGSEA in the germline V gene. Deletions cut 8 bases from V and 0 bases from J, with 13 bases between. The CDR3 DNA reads TGCAGCCAACGGCCGCAGACGAACACCGGGGAGCTGTTTTTT. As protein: CSQRPQTNTGELFF.

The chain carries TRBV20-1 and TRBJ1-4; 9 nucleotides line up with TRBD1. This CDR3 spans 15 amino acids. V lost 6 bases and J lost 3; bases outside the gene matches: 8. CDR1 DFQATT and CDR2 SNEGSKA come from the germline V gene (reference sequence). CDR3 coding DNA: TGCAGTGCAACCCGGACAGGGGCGGCTAATGAAAAACTGTTTTTT. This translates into CSATRTGAANEKLFF.

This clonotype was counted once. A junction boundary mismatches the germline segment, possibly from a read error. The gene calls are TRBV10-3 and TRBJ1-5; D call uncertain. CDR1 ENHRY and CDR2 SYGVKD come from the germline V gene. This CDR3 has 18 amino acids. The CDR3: CASSLTGLFRASNQPQHF. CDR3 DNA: TGTGCCAGCAGTTTAACCGGACTTTTTAGAGCTAGCAATCAGCCCCAGCATTTT.

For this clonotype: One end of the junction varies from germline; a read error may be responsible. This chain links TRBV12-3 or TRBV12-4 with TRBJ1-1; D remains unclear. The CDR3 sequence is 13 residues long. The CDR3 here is CASTGLSNTETFF. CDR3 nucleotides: TGTGCCAGCACGGGTTTGTCTAACACTGAAACTTTCTTT.

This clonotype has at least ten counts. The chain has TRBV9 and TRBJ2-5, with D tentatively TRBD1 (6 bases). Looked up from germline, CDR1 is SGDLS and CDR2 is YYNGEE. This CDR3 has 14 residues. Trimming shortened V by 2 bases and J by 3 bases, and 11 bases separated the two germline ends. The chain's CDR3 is CASSVGQSKETQYF. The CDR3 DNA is TGTGCCAGCAGCGTCGGACAGTCCAAAGAGACCCAGTACTTC. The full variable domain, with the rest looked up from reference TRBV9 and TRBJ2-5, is DSGVTQTPKHLITATGQRVTLRCSPRSGDLSVYWYQQSLDQGLQFLIQYYNGEERAKGNILERFSAQQFPDLHSELNLSSLELGDSALYFCASSVGQSKETQYFGPGTRLLVL.

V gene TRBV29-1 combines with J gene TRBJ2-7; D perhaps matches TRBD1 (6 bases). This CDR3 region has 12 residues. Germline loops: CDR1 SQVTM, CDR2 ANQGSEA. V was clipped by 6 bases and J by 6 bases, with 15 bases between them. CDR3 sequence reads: CSVSSGDIEQYF. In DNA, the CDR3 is TGCAGCGTCTCTTCAGGGGATATCGAGCAGTACTTC.

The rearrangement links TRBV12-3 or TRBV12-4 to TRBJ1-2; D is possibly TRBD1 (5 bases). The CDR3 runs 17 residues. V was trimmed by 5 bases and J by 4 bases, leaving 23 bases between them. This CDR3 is CASSEAVGGRTTYGYTF. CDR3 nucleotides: TGTGCCAGCAGTGAGGCCGTCGGGGGACGGACGACCTATGGCTACACCTTC.

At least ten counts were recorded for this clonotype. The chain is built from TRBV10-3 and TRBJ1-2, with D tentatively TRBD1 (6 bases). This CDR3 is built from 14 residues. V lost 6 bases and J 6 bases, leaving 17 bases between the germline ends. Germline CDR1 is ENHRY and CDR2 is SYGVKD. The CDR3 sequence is CAIRPSGGGNGYTF. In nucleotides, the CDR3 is TGTGCCATCAGACCCTCGGGGGGCGGGAATGGCTACACCTTC.

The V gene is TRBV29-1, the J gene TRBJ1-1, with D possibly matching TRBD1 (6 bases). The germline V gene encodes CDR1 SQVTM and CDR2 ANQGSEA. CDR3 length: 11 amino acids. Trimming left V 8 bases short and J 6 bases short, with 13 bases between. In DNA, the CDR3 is TGCAGCTCGGGGGGCAGCGCTGAAGCTTTCTTT. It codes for CSSGGSAEAFF.

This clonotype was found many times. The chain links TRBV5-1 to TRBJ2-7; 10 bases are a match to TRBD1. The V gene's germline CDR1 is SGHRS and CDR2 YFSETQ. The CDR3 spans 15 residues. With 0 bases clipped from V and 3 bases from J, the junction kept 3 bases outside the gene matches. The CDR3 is CASSLAGQGNYEQYF. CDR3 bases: TGCGCCAGCAGCTTGGCGGGACAGGGGAACTACGAGCAGTACTTC.

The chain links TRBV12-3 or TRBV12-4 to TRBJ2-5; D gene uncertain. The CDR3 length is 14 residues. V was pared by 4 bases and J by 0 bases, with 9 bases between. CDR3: CASSSVKDQETQYF. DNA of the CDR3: TGTGCCAGCAGTTCGGTCAAGGACCAAGAGACCCAGTACTTC.

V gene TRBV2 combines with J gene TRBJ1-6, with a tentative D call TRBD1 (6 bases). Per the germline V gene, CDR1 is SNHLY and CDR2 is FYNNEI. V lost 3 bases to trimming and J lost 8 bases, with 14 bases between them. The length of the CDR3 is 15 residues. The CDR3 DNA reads TGTGCCAGCAGTGATCGAGGGGGTGTATATTCACCCCTCCACTTT. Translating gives CASSDRGGVYSPLHF.

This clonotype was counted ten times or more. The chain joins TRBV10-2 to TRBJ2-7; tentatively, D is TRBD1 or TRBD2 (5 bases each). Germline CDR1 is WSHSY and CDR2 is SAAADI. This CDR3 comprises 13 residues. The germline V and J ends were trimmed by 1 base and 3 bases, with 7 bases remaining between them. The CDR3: CASSELGDYEQYF. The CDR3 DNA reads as TGCGCCAGCAGTGAGTTGGGGGACTACGAGCAGTACTTC.

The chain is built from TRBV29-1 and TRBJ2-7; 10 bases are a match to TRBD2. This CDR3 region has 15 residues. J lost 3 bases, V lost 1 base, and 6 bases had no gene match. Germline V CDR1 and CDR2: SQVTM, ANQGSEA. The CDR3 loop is CSVEGLAGAGYEQYF. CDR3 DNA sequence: TGCAGCGTTGAAGGGCTAGCGGGAGCGGGCTACGAGCAGTACTTC.

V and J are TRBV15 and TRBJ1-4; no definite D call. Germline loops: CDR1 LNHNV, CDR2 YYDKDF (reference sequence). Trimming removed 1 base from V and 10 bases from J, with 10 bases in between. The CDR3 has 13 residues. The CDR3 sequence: CATSRVAGGKLFF. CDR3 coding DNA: TGTGCCACCAGCAGAGTCGCGGGAGGAAAACTGTTTTTT.

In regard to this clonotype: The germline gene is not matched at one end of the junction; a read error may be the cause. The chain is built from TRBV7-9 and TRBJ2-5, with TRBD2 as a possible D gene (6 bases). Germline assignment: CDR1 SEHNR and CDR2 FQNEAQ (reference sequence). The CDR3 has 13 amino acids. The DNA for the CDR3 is TGCGCCAGCACCTTAGCGGAACAAGAGACCCAGTACTTC. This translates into CASTLAEQETQYF.

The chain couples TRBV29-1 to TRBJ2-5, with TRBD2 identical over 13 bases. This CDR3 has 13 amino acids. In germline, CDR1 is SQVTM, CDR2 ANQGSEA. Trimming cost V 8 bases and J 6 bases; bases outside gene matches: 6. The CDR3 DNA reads TGCAGCAGACTAGCGGGGGGCGGGCAGACCCAGTACTTC. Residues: CSRLAGGGQTQYF. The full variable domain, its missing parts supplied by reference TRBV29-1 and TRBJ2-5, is SAVISQKPSRDICQRGTSLTIQCQVDSQVTMMFWYRQQPGQSLTLIATANQGSEATYESGFVIDKFPISRPNLTFSTLTVSNMSPEDSSIYLCSRLAGGGQTQYFGPGTRLLVL.